This T cell receptor beta chain was sequenced for a study of T cells in Graves' hyperthyroidism and ophthalmopathy. This CDR3 contains 14 residues. V dropped 5 bases and J dropped 10; count of bases not matched to a gene: 9. Germline assignment: CDR1 SGHAT and CDR2 FQDESV (reference sequence). This clonotype occurred many times. A patient was excluded if there was uncontrolled infection, other autoimmune disease, pregnancy or lactation. Authors of the study amplified TCR beta CDR3 regions from RNA transcripts. The HTBI set primed first-round TCR CDR3 RT-PCR. One entry per CDR3 protein, called by TCRdb with MiXCR from the multiplex PCR reads. Here the sample spans roughly 300,000 distinct CDR3 sequences, about 14% being singletons.

The TCR sequence derives from a woman younger than 45 with Graves' hyperthyroidism. The sequencing sample was made of blood. The chain links TRBV11-1 to TRBJ2-3; 10 nucleotides match TRBD1. The CDR3 loop reads CASSRDRGPWAQYF. In nucleotides, the CDR3 is TGTGCCAGCAGCCGGGACAGGGGACCGTGGGCGCAGTATTTT.